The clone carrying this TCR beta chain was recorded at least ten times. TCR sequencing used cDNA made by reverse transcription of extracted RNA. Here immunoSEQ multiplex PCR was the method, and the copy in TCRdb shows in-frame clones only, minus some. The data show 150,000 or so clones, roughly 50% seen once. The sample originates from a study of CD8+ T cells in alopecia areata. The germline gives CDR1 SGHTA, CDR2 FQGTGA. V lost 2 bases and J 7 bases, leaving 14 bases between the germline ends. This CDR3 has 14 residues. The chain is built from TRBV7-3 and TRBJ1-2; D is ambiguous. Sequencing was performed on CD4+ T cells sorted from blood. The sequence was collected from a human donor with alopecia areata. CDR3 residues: CASSLWADSPGYTF. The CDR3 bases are TGTGCCAGCAGCTTATGGGCTGACTCTCCTGGCTACACCTTC.